These 29 T cell receptor beta chains share one sample of origin, sequenced in a study of blood T cells in healthy people across ages. Primers used in a second PCR of roughly 7 to 12 cycles were a sample-barcoded 5' primer and a J-beta primer mix. TCRdb re-called the 5' RACE reads through MiXCR, storing one row per CDR3 protein. The data show 720,000 or so distinct CDR3 sequences, with around two fifths seen just once and around 30% held by the top ten. Specimen: blood. The receptors were sampled from a man aged 80 or over in good health.

The sample holds a few counts of this clonotype. V gene TRBV9 combines with J gene TRBJ2-7; no reliable D call. Germline-derived CDR1 and CDR2 are SGDLS and YYNGEE. V was cut by 4 bases and J by 0 bases, with 17 bases left in between. The CDR3 is made up of 16 amino acids. Here the CDR3 reads CASSPRTDVSSYEQYF. CDR3 nucleotide sequence: TGTGCCAGCAGCCCCCGGACGGATGTCAGCTCCTACGAGCAGTACTTC.

This clonotype was observed a handful of times. This chain uses TRBV28 with TRBJ1-1; 7 bases agree with TRBD1. Germline V gene sequence: CDR1 MDHEN, CDR2 SYDVKM. Unmatched junction bases numbered 4, after V lost 5 bases and J lost 7 bases. This CDR3 region has 12 residues. CDR3 sequence: CASSKWTGEAFF. CDR3 bases: TGTGCCAGCAGTAAATGGACAGGTGAAGCTTTCTTT. Full variable domain (rest looked up from reference TRBV28 and TRBJ1-1): DVKVTQSSRYLVKRTGEKVFLECVQDMDHENMFWYRQDPGLGLRLIYFSYDVKMKEKGDIPEGYSVSREKKERFSLILESASTNQTSMYLCASSKWTGEAFFGQGTRLTVV.

CDR3 DNA sequence: TGCGCCAGCATGAGGACAGGGGGGTTCGAGCAGTACTTC. Translated, it gives CASMRTGGFEQYF. The chain has TRBV10-2 and TRBJ2-5; 10 bases are a match to TRBD1. The J call is doubtful: the DNA matches TRBJ2-7 better. The CDR3 extends over 13 amino acids. Germline lookup yields CDR1 WSHSY and CDR2 SAAADI.

A remark on this clonotype: Germline is not matched at one junction end, which may reflect a read error. The CDR3 DNA reads TGTTCCAGCAGTTACCAGGGGAGGTATGGCTACACTTTC. Translating gives CSSSYQGRYGYTF. The chain combines TRBV6-2 or TRBV6-3 with TRBJ1-2; TRBD1 is a possible D gene (6 bases). CDR1 and CDR2 from the germline V gene are MNHEY and SVGEGT. This CDR3 has 13 residues.

This clonotype was counted between two and nine times. The genes are TRBV5-1 and TRBJ2-4; 8 nucleotides line up with TRBD1. CDR3 length: 16 residues. Germline CDR1 SGHRS, CDR2 YFSETQ. The V gene end was trimmed by 0 bases and the J gene end by 1 base; junction bases not matched to a gene: 3. CDR3 DNA: TGCGCCAGCAGCTTGGGACAGGGGCTGGCCAAAAACATTCAGTACTTC. Protein product: CASSLGQGLAKNIQYF.

Only one count was recorded for this clonotype. The V and J genes are TRBV24-1 and TRBJ2-1; the D is unclear. The CDR3 totals 12 residues. Deletions cut 3 bases from V and 9 bases from J, with 8 bases between. Germline V CDR1 and CDR2: KGHDR, SFDVKD. The CDR3 DNA reads as TGTGCCACCAGTGATACCACGCGTGAGCAGTTCTTC. It is translated as CATSDTTREQFF.

The chain combines TRBV3-1 with TRBJ2-7; 8 bases map to TRBD1. Losses at the gene ends were 1 base for V and 2 bases for J; bases not matched to a gene: 4. CDR1 is LGHDT and CDR2 is YNNKEL in the germline V gene (reference sequence). There are 15 residues in the CDR3. CDR3 sequence (DNA): TGTGCCAGCAGCCAAGGGGACAGGCAACCCTACGAGCAGTACTTC. This codes for CASSQGDRQPYEQYF.

The V call is TRBV5-1, the J call TRBJ2-3; D possibly uses TRBD1 or TRBD2 (5 bases each). V was clipped by 1 base and J by 5 bases, with 17 bases between them. CDR3 length: 16 residues. CDR1 and CDR2 (germline): SGHRS, YFSETQ. DNA for the CDR3: TGCGCCAGCAGCTTGCCCGGGGCAGGGCTAGTAGATACGCAGTATTTT. Protein sequence: CASSLPGAGLVDTQYF.

The rearrangement uses TRBV30 and TRBJ2-7; D is uncertain. With 1 base removed from V and 3 bases from J, the gap between germline ends came to 4 bases. The germline V gene encodes CDR1 GTSNPN and CDR2 SVGIG (reference sequence). The CDR3 loop spans 11 amino acids. The CDR3 here is CAWSDNYEQYF. Here the CDR3 DNA reads TGTGCCTGGAGTGACAACTACGAGCAGTACTTC.

V usage is TRBV20-1 and J usage is TRBJ2-3, with TRBD2 matching over 10 bases. CDR1 is DFQATT, CDR2 SNEGSKA, per germline (reference sequence). The CDR3 is 15 amino acids. The junction had 12 bases not matched to a gene; V was cut back by 6 bases and J by 6 bases. The DNA of the CDR3 is TGCAGTGCCAATGGACTAGCGGCTACCCCGGATACGCAGTATTTT. This gives the protein CSANGLAATPDTQYF.

This clonotype came up a few times. CDR3 nucleotide sequence: TGCGCCAGCAGCCAAGGAGTTAGCGGGGGGAATAATGAGCAGTTCTTC. Translation gives CASSQGVSGGNNEQFF. V and J are TRBV4-3 and TRBJ2-1; TRBD2 agrees at 10 bases. The CDR3 runs 16 residues. From germline, CDR1 is LGHNA and CDR2 YSLEER. V lost 1 base and J lost 7; bases outside the gene matches: 7.

Turning to this clonotype: A junction boundary mismatches the germline segment, possibly from a read error. The chain combines TRBV7-2 with TRBJ1-1; TRBD1 is a possible D gene (5 bases). The CDR3 covers 13 residues. Germline lookup yields CDR1 SGHTA and CDR2 FQGNSA. CDR3 sequence: CASGLKPGGGAFF. The CDR3 coding sequence is TGTGCCAGCGGCTTGAAGCCCGGGGGTGGAGCTTTCTTT. Based on the CDR3 plus reference TRBV7-2 and TRBJ1-1, the full variable domain is GAGVSQSPSNKVTEKGKDVELRCDPISGHTALYWYRQSLGQGLEFLIYFQGNSAPDKSGLPSDRFSAERTGGSVSTLTIQRTQQEDSAVYLCASGLKPGGGAFFGQGTRLTVV.

The chain employs TRBV5-1 and TRBJ2-1; TRBD2 matches at 12 bases. The CDR3 loop spans 15 amino acids. Trimming removed 1 base from V and 8 bases from J; junction bases left unmatched: 4. The germline V gene encodes CDR1 SGHRS and CDR2 YFSETQ. CDR3 DNA: TGCGCCAGCAGCTTGATGACTAGCGGGGGCGATGAGCAGTTCTTC. Its translation is CASSLMTSGGDEQFF.

The chain has TRBV4-3 and TRBJ2-3; perhaps TRBD1 as D (6 bases). Germline assignment: CDR1 LGHNA and CDR2 YSLEER. V lost 3 bases to trimming and J lost 0 bases, with 19 bases between them. The CDR3 is 18 amino acids. The CDR3 region has the DNA TGCGCCAGCAGCCAGGAACCCACCGGGACACCTAGCACAGATACGCAGTATTTT. Translated: CASSQEPTGTPSTDTQYF.

This chain uses TRBV7-9 with TRBJ2-4; TRBD2 might be the D (7 bases). Judging by the DNA end, TRBJ2-7 fits better; the J call may be wrong. Germline V gives CDR1 SEHNR, CDR2 FQNEAQ (reference sequence). There are 14 residues in the CDR3. The CDR3 DNA reads TGTGCCAGTAGCCATGAGGGGGGGGCTTACGAGCAGTACTTC. As protein: CASSHEGGAYEQYF.

The rearrangement joins TRBV7-6 to TRBJ2-7, with 8 bases that match TRBD2. The CDR3 is 16 amino acids. Germline lookup yields CDR1 SGHVS and CDR2 FNYEAQ. J was trimmed by 7 bases and V by 2 bases; bases with no gene match: 13. This chain's CDR3 is CASSLSAGGGTGEQYF. The CDR3 DNA reads TGTGCCAGCAGCTTATCGGCGGGAGGCGGGACGGGAGAGCAGTACTTC.

The chain combines TRBV5-1 with TRBJ2-5, with D possibly matching TRBD2 (7 bases). Germline V gives CDR1 SGHRS, CDR2 YFSETQ. Trimming stripped 5 bases from V and 3 bases from J, with 20 bases between. The CDR3 runs to 16 residues. The DNA of the CDR3 is TGCGCCAGCAGACCCGGCGGGGGCCGAGGGGAAGAGACCCAGTACTTC. Amino acid sequence: CASRPGGGRGEETQYF.

In regard to this clonotype: It may be a read error: a sequence one base away is much more abundant. The V gene is TRBV7-2, the J gene TRBJ2-7; D not certain. The CDR3 consists of 13 residues. The germline gives CDR1 SGHTA, CDR2 FQGNSA. Trimming stripped 3 bases from V and 5 bases from J, with 11 bases between. The CDR3: CASSLGRDNEQYF. CDR3 bases: TGTGCCAGCAGCTTGGGCCGTGACAACGAGCAGTACTTC.

The chain uses TRBV20-1 and TRBJ2-3; 11 bases align to TRBD2. CDR3 size: 16 residues. CDR1 is DFQATT and CDR2 is SNEGSKA in the germline V gene (reference sequence). The V segment lost 5 bases and the J segment 2 bases; nucleotides outside the gene matches: 9. Written as DNA, the CDR3 is TGCAGTGCTTTTGGGACTAGCGGCTCTTACACAGATACGCAGTATTTT. Amino acid sequence: CSAFGTSGSYTDTQYF.

This sequence joins TRBV4-2 and TRBJ2-5; D is possibly TRBD1 (6 bases). The V gene lost 0 bases and the J gene lost 11 bases, with 19 bases spanning the gap. Germline V gene sequence: CDR1 LGHNA, CDR2 YNFKEQ. The CDR3 contains 15 residues. The CDR3 DNA reads as TGTGCCAGCAGCCAAGAGGACAGCACCTACAATGAGCAGTACTTC. Its protein is CASSQEDSTYNEQYF.

The V call is TRBV12-3 or TRBV12-4, the J call TRBJ1-1; 8 bases map to TRBD1. The CDR3 runs to 13 residues. V shed 4 bases, J shed 10 bases, and the junction held 8 bases outside the gene matches. CDR3 in amino acids: CASSSQGAERAFF. The CDR3 nucleotides read TGTGCCAGCAGTTCCCAGGGGGCGGAAAGAGCTTTCTTT.

This clonotype was recorded at least ten times. At one of its ends the junction is not consistent with the germline gene, which may arise from a read error. V usage is TRBV6-1 and J usage is TRBJ2-7, with a possible D match to TRBD1 (5 bases). Germline V gene lookup returns CDR1 MNHNS and CDR2 SASEGT. The CDR3 totals 13 residues. The CDR3 region has the DNA TGCGCCAGCAGTGAGTCAGGGTCCTACGAGCAGTACTTC. Translating gives CASSESGSYEQYF.

This clonotype was counted between two and nine times. This chain connects TRBV18 to TRBJ2-7; a possible D gene is TRBD1 (7 bases). The CDR3 covers 15 residues. Between the trimmed V and J ends, which lost 0 bases and 10 bases, there was a span of 19 bases. CDR1 is KGHSH and CDR2 is LQKENI in the germline V gene. For the CDR3, the DNA is TGTGCCAGCTCACCACCTCAGGGGGGAAGAGGGATTCAGTACTTC. Protein product: CASSPPQGGRGIQYF.

The rearrangement joins TRBV6-1 to TRBJ1-1; D might be TRBD1 (6 bases). The length of the CDR3 is 14 residues. V shed 4 bases and J shed 4 bases, with 13 bases lying between them. Germline CDR1 is MNHNS and CDR2 is SASEGT. The DNA of the CDR3 is TGTGCCAGCAGTGGCCTTAGAGGGGGCACTGAAGCTTTCTTT. Translating gives CASSGLRGGTEAFF.

The J gene is TRBJ2-3, the V gene TRBV20-1, with 9 bases aligning to TRBD2. CDR3 length: 17 amino acids. Germline V gene lookup returns CDR1 DFQATT and CDR2 SNEGSKA (reference sequence). The junction had 13 bases not matched to a gene; V was cut back by 0 bases and J by 6 bases. The CDR3 DNA reads as TGCAGTGCTAGAGATCCCCTTGGGGCGGGAGGGCTTGATACGCAGTATTTT. Its protein product is CSARDPLGAGGLDTQYF.

This chain uses TRBV6-1 with TRBJ1-4, with no clear D. Deletions cut 1 base from V and 3 bases from J, with 12 bases between. Germline assignment: CDR1 MNHNS and CDR2 SASEGT. This CDR3 contains 16 residues. CDR3 sequence: CASSEVGREPNEKLFF. The CDR3, as DNA: TGTGCCAGCAGTGAAGTTGGAAGGGAGCCTAATGAAAAACTGTTTTTT.

This clonotype was observed once. This may stem from a read error, because a much larger clone lies one nucleotide away. The chain couples TRBV5-1 to TRBJ1-1; D is ambiguous. Germline V gene lookup returns CDR1 SGHRS and CDR2 YFSETQ. This CDR3 is 13 amino acids long. The CDR3 sequence: CVSSLDLNTEAFF. The CDR3 bases are TGCGTCAGCAGCTTGGACCTGAACACTGAAGCTTTCTTT.

This clonotype was recorded a few times. The chain links TRBV2 to TRBJ1-2, with 7 nucleotides matching TRBD1. CDR1 is SNHLY, CDR2 FYNNEI, per germline. The CDR3 is made up of 14 amino acids. V trimming: 6 bases; J trimming: 4 bases; junction bases outside the gene matches: 8. This chain's CDR3 is CASRTDRELYGYTF. The CDR3 DNA is TGTGCCAGCAGGACTGACAGGGAACTCTATGGCTACACCTTC. Variable domain in full (rest from reference TRBV2 and TRBJ1-2): EPEVTQTPSHQVTQMGQEVILRCVPISNHLYFYWYRQILGQKVEFLVSFYNNEISEKSEIFDDQFSVERPDGSNFTLKIRSTKLEDSAMYFCASRTDRELYGYTFGSGTRLTVV.

This clonotype was counted at least ten times. V is TRBV7-2 and J is TRBJ2-1; D is uncertain. This CDR3 has 14 residues. The germline V gene has CDR1 SGHTA and CDR2 FQGNSA. The V end was cut by 5 bases, the J end by 9 bases, with 17 bases between. This CDR3 is CASSPQSSKPEQFF. The DNA of the CDR3 is TGTGCCAGCAGCCCCCAAAGCTCCAAGCCTGAGCAGTTCTTC.